The T cell receptor (beta chain) under discussion was sequenced for a study of shared clonotypes between healthy human individuals. Findings of the study overall: Naive subsets usually exceeded memory subsets in estimated richness.

Trimming removed 0 bases from V and 6 bases from J, with 20 bases in between. The CDR3 loop spans 17 amino acids. Original processing notes: ImmunoSEQ sequences covered only the junction and lacked quality scores; filtering therefore differed. Assay used: immunoSEQ multiplex PCR; TCRdb lists only in-frame clones, some missing. Clone size and the V and J calls come from that table; the DNA yielded D and trimming. Of roughly 2.4 million clones in the sample, approximately 94% were seen once. Comment on this clone: What it binds is not known.

The chain uses TRBV23-1 and TRBJ1-2; no reliable D call. TRBV23-1 carries the ORF label, with uncertain function. The receptor was isolated from a man aged 18 to 30 in good health. Sample: naive CD4+ T cells sorted from blood. Noted subset: CD45RA+ positively selected. The CDR3 DNA reads TGCGCCAGCAGTCAATCGAACCCCCGGGGTTTTAAAAATGGCTACACCTTC. This codes for CASSQSNPRGFKNGYTF.